The T cell receptor (beta chain) described here comes from a study of T cell responses to AZD1222 COVID-19 vaccine. Note on this clone: The antigen remains unidentified.

Produced via immunoSEQ multiplex PCR; TCRdb's table is partial and in-frame only. Here the sample spans about 110,000 clones, 65% to 85% being singletons. Study results and limitations: Donors in the cohort were predominantly white British and more often female, and clonal diversity was possibly underestimated. Repertoire samples came only from after the peak T cell response.

The germline V gene has CDR1 MNHEY and CDR2 SMNVEV (reference sequence). The V and J ends lost 4 bases and 2 bases respectively, with 12 bases between them. CDR3 length: 15 amino acids. The source of this sequence is an adult in good health. The chain combines TRBV27 with TRBJ1-5, with unresolved D. The sequenced sample was peripheral blood, obtained on day 0 of AZD1222 vaccination. The CDR3 reads CASSSDPRGNQPQHF. Written as DNA, the CDR3 is TGTGCCAGCAGTTCGGATCCAAGGGGCAATCAGCCCCAGCATTTT.